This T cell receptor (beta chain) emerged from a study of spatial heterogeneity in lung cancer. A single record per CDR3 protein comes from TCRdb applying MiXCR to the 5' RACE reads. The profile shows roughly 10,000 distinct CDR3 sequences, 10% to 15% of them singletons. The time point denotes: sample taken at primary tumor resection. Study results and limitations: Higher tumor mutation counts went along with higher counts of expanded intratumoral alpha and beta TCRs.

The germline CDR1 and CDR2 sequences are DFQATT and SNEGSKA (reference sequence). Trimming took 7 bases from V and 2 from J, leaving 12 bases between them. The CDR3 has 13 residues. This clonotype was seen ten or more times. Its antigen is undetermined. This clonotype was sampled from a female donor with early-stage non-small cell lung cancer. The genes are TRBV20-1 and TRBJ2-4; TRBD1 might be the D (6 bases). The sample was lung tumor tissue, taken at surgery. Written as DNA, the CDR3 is TGCAGTGTTCAGGGGTTGACCAAAAACATTCAGTACTTC. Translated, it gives CSVQGLTKNIQYF.